This passage covers 8 T cell receptor beta chains from one sample sequenced in a study of spatial heterogeneity in lung cancer. Their cognate antigens are unknown. Study-level points and caveats: How many expanded intratumoral alpha and beta TCRs were present tracked the tumor mutation count, which was a count of nonsynonymous mutations.

TCRdb analysed the 5' RACE reads with MiXCR anew, one entry per CDR3 protein. The sample has about 3,500 distinct CDR3 sequences, approximately 5% seen once; the top ten hold 25% to 35%. Sample time point: sample taken at primary tumor resection. The input for sequencing was lung tumor tissue, taken at surgery. The receptors were gathered from a female donor with early-stage non-small cell lung cancer.

In its sample, this clonotype ranks as medium-sized. The V call is TRBV10-3, the J call TRBJ2-5; 10 bases line up with TRBD1. This CDR3 comprises 15 residues. Germline V CDR1 and CDR2: ENHRY, SYGVKD. Losses at the gene ends were 4 bases for V and 4 bases for J; bases not matched to a gene: 6. For the CDR3, the DNA is TGTGCCATCAGTGGTTCCGGGACAGGGGCAGAGACCCAGTACTTC. This sequence encodes CAISGSGTGAETQYF.

This clonotype counts as large. The chain combines TRBV7-9 with TRBJ2-3; D remains ambiguous. The germline CDR1 and CDR2 sequences are SEHNR and FQNEAQ (reference sequence). This CDR3 is built from 14 residues. V was cut by 6 bases and J by 2 bases, with 12 bases left in between. CDR3 amino acids: CASSLADLTDTQYF. The CDR3 bases are TGTGCCAGCAGTTTGGCAGACCTCACAGATACGCAGTATTTT.

This clonotype was counted at least ten times. The CDR3 here is CASSLRDPFKALHF. The CDR3 DNA reads as TGTGCCAGCAGTCTCCGGGACCCGTTCAAGGCCCTCCACTTT. The J gene is TRBJ1-6, the V gene TRBV6-5, with a tentative D call TRBD1 (5 bases). V was trimmed by 5 bases and J by 14 bases, leaving 19 bases between them. The CDR3 covers 14 residues. Germline V gene lookup returns CDR1 MNHEY and CDR2 SVGAGI.

Within the sample, this clonotype is medium-sized (0.01 to 0.1%). The genes are TRBV28 and TRBJ1-2; TRBD1 is a possible D gene (6 bases). This CDR3 is 15 amino acids long. V lost 3 bases, J lost 7 bases, and 18 bases lay in between. Germline assignment: CDR1 MDHEN and CDR2 SYDVKM. DNA of the CDR3: TGTGCCAGCAGTTTGCCCATTTGGGGGGCAACTGGCTACACCTTC. This encodes CASSLPIWGATGYTF.

This clonotype is medium-sized (0.01 to 0.1%) within its sample. CDR3 in amino acids: CASSRKRGTNEKLFF. In nucleotides, the CDR3 is TGTGCCAGCAGCCGCAAGAGGGGCACTAATGAAAAACTGTTTTTT. The chain employs TRBV7-2 and TRBJ1-4; maybe TRBD1 (5 bases). This CDR3 has 15 residues. V was pared by 5 bases and J by 2 bases, with 12 bases between. Germline V lookup: CDR1 SGHTA, CDR2 FQGNSA.

This clonotype qualifies as medium-sized. The chain carries TRBV18 and TRBJ1-2, with D tentatively TRBD1 (5 bases). V was cut by 4 bases and J by 1 base, with 16 bases left in between. This CDR3 is built from 16 residues. Germline V CDR1 and CDR2: KGHSH, LQKENI. This chain's CDR3 is CASSRTQVRDNYGYTF. The CDR3 DNA is TGTGCCAGCTCACGAACACAGGTCCGTGATAACTATGGCTACACCTTC. Full variable domain (remainder filled in from reference TRBV18 and TRBJ1-2): NAGVMQNPRHLVRRRGQEARLRCSPMKGHSHVYWYRQLPEEGLKFMVYLQKENIIDESGMPKERFSAEFPKEGPSILRIQQVVRGDSAAYFCASSRTQVRDNYGYTFGSGTRLTVV.

A few counts support this clonotype. The CDR3 region is CSALSGGQETQYF. The CDR3, as DNA: TGCAGTGCTCTTAGCGGGGGACAAGAGACCCAGTACTTC. The rearrangement links TRBV20-1 to TRBJ2-5, with 9 bases lining up with TRBD2. CDR3 length equals 13 residues. With V trimmed by 5 bases and J by 2 bases, 3 bases remained unmatched. Germline CDR1 reads DFQATT; CDR2 reads SNEGSKA (reference sequence).

In its sample, this clonotype is medium-sized. The chain has TRBV7-8 and TRBJ2-1; 9 bases map to TRBD2. The CDR3 runs to 15 residues. Germline values: CDR1 SGHVS, CDR2 FQNEAQ. The V and J ends lost 1 base and 7 bases, in that order; junction bases with no gene match: 5. The CDR3 sequence: CASSLGGGRANEQFF. CDR3 DNA sequence: TGTGCCAGCAGCTTAGGTGGCGGGAGGGCAAATGAGCAGTTCTTC.